A single T cell receptor (beta chain) is shown here with its context. The sample comes from a study of OX40 agonist ivuxolimab in advanced cancers. Study background: Prior anti-PD-1, anti-PD-L1 or anti-CTLA-4 therapy was allowed; roughly 40% had some.

The repertoire was sequenced with immunoSEQ multiplex PCR; TCRdb's copy has only in-frame clones and lacks some. The sample has tens of thousands of clones, 94% seen once. CDR1 is MNHEY, CDR2 SMNVEV, per germline (reference sequence). V lost 3 bases and J lost 0; bases outside the gene matches: 3. The CDR3 consists of 15 residues. This chain joins TRBV27 and TRBJ2-3; 7 positions match TRBD1. This receptor was identified in an adult with an advanced solid tumor such as melanoma, head and neck, liver or kidney cancer. The specimen was CD4+ or CD8+ T cells sorted from blood, collected in a trial of the OX40 agonist ivuxolimab. The CDR3 sequence is CASSFKDRSTDTQYF. CDR3 sequence (DNA): TGTGCCAGCAGTTTCAAGGACAGGAGCACAGATACGCAGTATTTT.